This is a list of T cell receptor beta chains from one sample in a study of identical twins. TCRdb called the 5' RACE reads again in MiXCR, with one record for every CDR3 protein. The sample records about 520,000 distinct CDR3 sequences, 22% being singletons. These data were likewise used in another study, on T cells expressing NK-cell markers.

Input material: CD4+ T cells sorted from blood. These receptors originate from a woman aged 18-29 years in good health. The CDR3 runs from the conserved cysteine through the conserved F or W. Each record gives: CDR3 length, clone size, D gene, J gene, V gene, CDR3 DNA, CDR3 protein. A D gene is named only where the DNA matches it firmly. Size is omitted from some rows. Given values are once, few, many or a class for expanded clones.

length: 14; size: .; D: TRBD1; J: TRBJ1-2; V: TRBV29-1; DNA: TGCAGCGTCGCAACTTCGACAGGGGGCGGCGGCTACACCTTC; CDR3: CSVATSTGGGGYTF
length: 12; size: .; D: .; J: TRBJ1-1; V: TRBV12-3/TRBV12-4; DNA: TGTGCCAGCAGACAGGGCGGAGATGAAGCTTTCTTT; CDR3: CASRQGGDEAFF
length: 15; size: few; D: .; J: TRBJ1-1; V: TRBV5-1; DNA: TGCGCCAGCAGCTTGGCCGGAGGGATGAACACTGAAGCTTTCTTT; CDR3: CASSLAGGMNTEAFF
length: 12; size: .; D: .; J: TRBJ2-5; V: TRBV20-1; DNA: TGCAGTGCGCCGAGGCACTTGGAGACCCAGTACTTC; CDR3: CSAPRHLETQYF
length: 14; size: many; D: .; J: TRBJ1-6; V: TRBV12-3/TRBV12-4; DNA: TGTGCCAGCACCCTCCCAGGGGAGAATTCACCCCTCCACTTT; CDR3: CASTLPGENSPLHF
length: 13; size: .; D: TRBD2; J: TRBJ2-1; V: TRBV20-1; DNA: TGCAGTGCTACCGGGACTAGCGGGGGAGAGCAGTTCTTC; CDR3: CSATGTSGGEQFF
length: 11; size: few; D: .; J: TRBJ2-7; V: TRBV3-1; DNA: TGTGCCAGCAGCCAAATGAGCGAGCAGTACTTC; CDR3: CASSQMSEQYF
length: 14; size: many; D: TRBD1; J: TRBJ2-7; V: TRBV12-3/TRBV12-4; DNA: TGTGCCAGCAGTTTAACTGGACAGGGCCACGAGCAGTACTTC; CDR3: CASSLTGQGHEQYF
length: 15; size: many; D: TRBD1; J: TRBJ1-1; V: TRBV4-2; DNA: TGTGCCAGCAGCCAAATGGGACAGGGAAACACTGAAGCTTTCTTT; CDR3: CASSQMGQGNTEAFF
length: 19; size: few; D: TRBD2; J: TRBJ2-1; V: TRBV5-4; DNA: TGTGCCAGCAGCTCCGGAACAACTCGACTAGCGGGAGCCAGTAATGAGCAGTTCTTC; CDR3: CASSSGTTRLAGASNEQFF
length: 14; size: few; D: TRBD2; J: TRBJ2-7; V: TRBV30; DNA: TGTGCCTGGGAGGGGACTAGCGGTACCTACGAGCAGTACTTC; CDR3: CAWEGTSGTYEQYF
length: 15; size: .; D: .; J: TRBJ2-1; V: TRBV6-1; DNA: TGTGCCAGCATCAAAAAGGGTCGAGGCCGAAATGAGCAGTTCTTC; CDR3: CASIKKGRGRNEQFF
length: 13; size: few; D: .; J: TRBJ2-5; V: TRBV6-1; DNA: TGTGCCAGCAGTGCCAGCTCAGAAGAGACCCAGTACTTC; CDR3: CASSASSEETQYF
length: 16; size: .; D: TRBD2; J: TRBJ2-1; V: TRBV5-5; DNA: TGTGCCAGCAGCCCGGTAGGGACTAGCGTACACAATGAGCAGTTCTTC; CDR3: CASSPVGTSVHNEQFF
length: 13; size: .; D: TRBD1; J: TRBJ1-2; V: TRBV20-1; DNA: TGCAGTGCTAGTGACAGGGCTTTCTATGGCTACACCTTC; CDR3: CSASDRAFYGYTF
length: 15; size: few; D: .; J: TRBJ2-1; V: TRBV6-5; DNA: TGTGCCAGCAGTTACTCTCCCCTCTTTTACACAGGGAAGTTCTTC; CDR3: CASSYSPLFYTGKFF
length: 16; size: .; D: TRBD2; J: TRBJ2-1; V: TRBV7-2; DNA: TGTGCCAGCAGCGCCACTAGCGGGAACAGGGGGGGTGAGCAGTTCTTC; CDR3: CASSATSGNRGGEQFF
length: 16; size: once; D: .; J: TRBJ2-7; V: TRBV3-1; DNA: TGTGCCAGCAGCCCTCAAAAACCCTCCTCGCCCTACGAGCAGTACTTC; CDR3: CASSPQKPSSPYEQYF
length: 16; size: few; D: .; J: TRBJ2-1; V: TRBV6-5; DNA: TGTGCCAGCAGTTACGGCGGGGCAGGGGGTTACAATGAGCAGTTCTTC; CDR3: CASSYGGAGGYNEQFF
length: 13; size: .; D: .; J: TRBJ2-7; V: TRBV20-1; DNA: TGCAGTGCCAAGGAGAGCGGTAGATACGAGCAGTACTTC; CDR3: CSAKESGRYEQYF
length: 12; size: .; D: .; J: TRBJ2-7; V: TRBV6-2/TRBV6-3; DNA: TGTGCCAGCAGTCTCCGACAGGCCGAGCAGTACTTC; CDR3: CASSLRQAEQYF
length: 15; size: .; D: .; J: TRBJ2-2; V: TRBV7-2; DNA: TGTGCCAGCAGCTTAGCCGGGATAGGAACCGGGGAGCTGTTTTTT; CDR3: CASSLAGIGTGELFF
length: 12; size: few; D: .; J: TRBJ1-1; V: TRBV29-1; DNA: TGCAGCGTTGCTCCTGGTAGGACTGAAGCTTTCTTT; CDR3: CSVAPGRTEAFF
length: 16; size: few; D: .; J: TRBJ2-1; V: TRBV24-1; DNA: TGTGCCACCAGTGATTTCTATGGTAGCGGCTACAATGAGCAGTTCTTC; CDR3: CATSDFYGSGYNEQFF
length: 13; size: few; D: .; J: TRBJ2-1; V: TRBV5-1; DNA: TGCGCCAGCAGCTTGTTCCGGTACAATGAGCAGTTCTTC; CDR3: CASSLFRYNEQFF
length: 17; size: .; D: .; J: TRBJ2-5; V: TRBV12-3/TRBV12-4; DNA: TGTGCCAGCAGCCATACAGGGAGGTTGGGAATAGAAGAGACCCAGTACTTC; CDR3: CASSHTGRLGIEETQYF
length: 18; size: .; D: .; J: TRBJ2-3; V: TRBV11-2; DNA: TGTGCCAGCAGCTTAGGGATTTGGCCGTCAGGCAGGACAGATACGCAGTATTTT; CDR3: CASSLGIWPSGRTDTQYF
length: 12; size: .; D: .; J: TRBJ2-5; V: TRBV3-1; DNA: TGTGCCAGCAGCCAAGATACAGAGACCCAGTACTTC; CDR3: CASSQDTETQYF
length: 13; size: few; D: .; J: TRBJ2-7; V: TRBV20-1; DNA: TGCAGTGCTGAGGGGGGGCACCCCTACGAGCAGTACTTC; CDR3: CSAEGGHPYEQYF
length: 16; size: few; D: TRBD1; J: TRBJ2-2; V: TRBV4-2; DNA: TGTGCCAGCAGCCAAGACGACAGGGCGTTTTCCGGGGAGCTGTTTTTT; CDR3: CASSQDDRAFSGELFF
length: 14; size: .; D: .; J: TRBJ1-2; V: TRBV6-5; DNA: TGTGCCAGCAGTTCTGTCGTCCCTTTAAGTGGCTACACCTTC; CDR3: CASSSVVPLSGYTF
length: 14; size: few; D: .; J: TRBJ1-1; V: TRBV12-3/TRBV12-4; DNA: TGTGCCAGCCGCGGGTCGGGCATGAACACTGAAGCTTTCTTT; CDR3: CASRGSGMNTEAFF
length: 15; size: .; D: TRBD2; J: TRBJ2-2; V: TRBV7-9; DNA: TGTGCCAGCAGCAAGACTAGCGTTGGTCCCGGGGAGCTGTTTTTT; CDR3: CASSKTSVGPGELFF
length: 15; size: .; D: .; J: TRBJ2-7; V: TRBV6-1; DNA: TGTGCCAGCAGAGGCTCTCGCGGTTACTCCTACGAGCAGAACTTC; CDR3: CASRGSRGYSYEQNF
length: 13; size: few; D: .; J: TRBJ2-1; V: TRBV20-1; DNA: TGCAGTGCTAGAGATCCTAGGGGCAATGAGCAGTTCTTC; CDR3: CSARDPRGNEQFF
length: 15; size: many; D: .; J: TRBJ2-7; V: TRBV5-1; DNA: TGCGCCAGCAGCTTAGTGGAGCGGACCCCCTACGAGCAGTACTTC; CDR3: CASSLVERTPYEQYF
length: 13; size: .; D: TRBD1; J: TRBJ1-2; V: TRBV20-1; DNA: TGCAGTGCCCCGGACAGGGGGAACTATGGCTACACCTTC; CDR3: CSAPDRGNYGYTF
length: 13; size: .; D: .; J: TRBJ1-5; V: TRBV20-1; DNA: TGCAGTGCTGCGATAGGGCGCAATCAGCCCCAGCATTTT; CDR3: CSAAIGRNQPQHF
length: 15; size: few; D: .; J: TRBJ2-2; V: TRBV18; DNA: TGTGCCAGCTCACCAGTTACCGCGAACACCGGGGAGCTGTTTTTT; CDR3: CASSPVTANTGELFF
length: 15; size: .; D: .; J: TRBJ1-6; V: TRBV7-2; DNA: TGTGCCAGCAGCGTCGGACTGTTGAGGAATTCACCCCTCCACTTT; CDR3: CASSVGLLRNSPLHF
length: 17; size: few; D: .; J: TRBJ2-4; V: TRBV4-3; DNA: TGCGCCAGCAGCCAAGGAAGAGGTCGGGAGTCCAAAAACATTCAGTACTTC; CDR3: CASSQGRGRESKNIQYF
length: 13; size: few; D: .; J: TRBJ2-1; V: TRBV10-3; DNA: TGTGCCATCAAGGCGGGCAGTTACAATGAGCAGTTCTTC; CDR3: CAIKAGSYNEQFF
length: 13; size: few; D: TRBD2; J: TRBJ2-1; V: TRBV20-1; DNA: TGCAGTTTTCTAGCGGGAGGAGGGTATGAGCAGTTCTTC; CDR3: CSFLAGGGYEQFF
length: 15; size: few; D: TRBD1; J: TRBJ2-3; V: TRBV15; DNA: TGTGCCACCAGGGGACAGGGGAGTTTTACCGATACGCAGTATTTT; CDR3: CATRGQGSFTDTQYF
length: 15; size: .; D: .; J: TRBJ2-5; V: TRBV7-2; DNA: TGTGCCAGCAGCTCCTGGTTAGGGGTGGGAGAGACCCAGTACTTC; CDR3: CASSSWLGVGETQYF
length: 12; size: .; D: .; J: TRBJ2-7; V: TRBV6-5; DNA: TGTGCCAGCAGTTACGGAAGGAACGAGCAGTACTTC; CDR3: CASSYGRNEQYF
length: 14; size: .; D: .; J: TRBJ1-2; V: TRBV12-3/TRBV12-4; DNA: TGTGCCAGCAGTTTGGGTGGGCTTCTAGCTGGCTACACCTTC; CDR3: CASSLGGLLAGYTF
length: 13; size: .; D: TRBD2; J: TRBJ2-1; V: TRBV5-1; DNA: TGCGCCAGCAGCTTCCAGCGGGAGAATGAGCAGTTCTTC; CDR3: CASSFQRENEQFF